This T cell receptor (beta chain) was profiled in a study of identifying expanded T cells in peripheral blood. During the collection period, no donor immune events like infections were recorded. V was cut by 5 bases and J by 7 bases, with 14 bases left in between. Per germline, CDR1 GTSNPN and CDR2 SVGIG (reference sequence). The CDR3 loop spans 13 amino acids. This clone was counted once. Sequenced by immunoSEQ multiplex PCR; TCRdb stores in-frame clones only, minus some. The sample holds fewer than 130,000 clones, roughly 91% seen once. The receptor was isolated from a person aged 18-69 years in good health. The rearrangement uses TRBV30 and TRBJ1-4; D unresolved. Sequencing input: blood. The CDR3 region is CAWDGRWGEKLFF. CDR3 DNA sequence: TGTGCCTGGGACGGGAGGTGGGGTGAAAAACTGTTTTTT.